The 21 T cell receptor beta chains presented below share a single source sample, sequenced in a study of blood T cell repertoires in COVID-19. Assay used: immunoSEQ multiplex PCR; TCRdb lists only in-frame clones, some missing. In the table there are over 200,000 clones, 80% to 95% of which are singletons. The material sequenced was peripheral blood. These receptors were collected from a man in his sixties with COVID-19, enrolled during active disease.

V and J are TRBV27 and TRBJ1-4, with D perhaps matching TRBD1 (6 bases). The CDR3 spans 15 residues. Germline loops: CDR1 MNHEY, CDR2 SMNVEV (reference sequence). Trimming left V 9 bases short and J 8 bases short, with 22 bases between. This CDR3 is CASTPRGAPSEKLFF. As DNA, the CDR3 is TGTGCCAGTACCCCCCGGGGGGCGCCGTCCGAAAAACTGTTTTTT.

The chain combines TRBV4-3 with TRBJ2-1; no clear D gene. This CDR3 is built from 13 residues. Germline V gene data show CDR1 as LGHNA and CDR2 as YSLEER. V gave up 0 bases and J gave up 4 bases, with 4 bases separating them. The CDR3 DNA sequence: TGCGCCAGCAGCCAAGATAGTTACAATGAGCAGTTCTTC. Its protein product is CASSQDSYNEQFF.

The V call is TRBV9, the J call TRBJ1-2, with 8 bases aligning to TRBD1. V lost 0 bases, J lost 8 bases, and 6 bases stayed unmatched. The CDR3 has 14 residues. CDR1 and CDR2 (germline): SGDLS, YYNGEE. The CDR3 is CASSVAGQGSGYTF. CDR3 nucleotides: TGTGCCAGCAGCGTAGCCGGACAGGGAAGCGGCTACACCTTC. The whole variable domain, filled in from reference TRBV9 and TRBJ1-2, reads DSGVTQTPKHLITATGQRVTLRCSPRSGDLSVYWYQQSLDQGLQFLIQYYNGEERAKGNILERFSAQQFPDLHSELNLSSLELGDSALYFCASSVAGQGSGYTFGSGTRLTVV.

The chain uses TRBV5-1 and TRBJ2-7; 9 bases map to TRBD1. In germline, CDR1 is SGHRS, CDR2 YFSETQ. This CDR3 spans 15 amino acids. J was trimmed by 0 bases and V by 0 bases; bases with no gene match: 1. This chain's CDR3 is CASSLGGQGSYEQYF. CDR3 in DNA: TGCGCCAGCAGCTTGGGGGGACAGGGCTCCTACGAGCAGTACTTC.

This sequence joins TRBV4-2 and TRBJ2-1, with TRBD1 matching over 8 bases. V shed 0 bases and J 7 bases; nucleotides not matched to a gene: 5. This CDR3 spans 15 amino acids. The germline gives CDR1 LGHNA, CDR2 YNFKEQ. The CDR3 region is CASSQDIQGVNEQFF. The CDR3 DNA sequence: TGTGCCAGCAGCCAAGATATACAGGGGGTGAATGAGCAGTTCTTC.

The genes are TRBV28 and TRBJ2-7; 10 bases map to TRBD1. CDR3 length: 17 amino acids. Trimming at V came to 2 bases and at J to 5 bases, leaving 12 bases not matched to a gene. The germline gives CDR1 MDHEN, CDR2 SYDVKM. The CDR3: CASSLPGQGIGRDEQYF. The CDR3 DNA reads TGTGCCAGCAGTTTACCGGGACAGGGGATCGGTAGGGACGAGCAGTACTTC. Complete variable domain (other parts from reference TRBV28 and TRBJ2-7): DVKVTQSSRYLVKRTGEKVFLECVQDMDHENMFWYRQDPGLGLRLIYFSYDVKMKEKGDIPEGYSVSREKKERFSLILESASTNQTSMYLCASSLPGQGIGRDEQYFGPGTRLTVT.

CDR3 in amino acids: CASSVMGGQGAGGYTF. The CDR3, as DNA: TGTGCCAGCAGCGTAATGGGGGGACAGGGAGCAGGCGGCTACACCTTC. This rearrangement joins TRBV9 to TRBJ1-2, with 9 positions matching TRBD1. The germline V gene has CDR1 SGDLS and CDR2 YYNGEE. The length of the CDR3 is 16 residues. V shed 1 base, J shed 8 bases, and the junction held 12 bases outside the gene matches.

V is TRBV2 and J is TRBJ1-1, with TRBD1 as a possible D gene (5 bases). This CDR3 comprises 16 residues. Germline V gene data show CDR1 as SNHLY and CDR2 as FYNNEI. V was pared by 7 bases and J by 0 bases, with 18 bases between. The CDR3 reads CASTQLPQGMNTEAFF. The CDR3 coding sequence is TGTGCCAGCACCCAACTACCGCAGGGAATGAACACTGAAGCTTTCTTT.

This clone came up once. This chain joins TRBV7-2 and TRBJ2-1; D gene uncertain. V was trimmed by 1 base and J by 10 bases, leaving 14 bases between them. Germline values: CDR1 SGHTA, CDR2 FQGNSA. CDR3 length equals 14 residues. The CDR3: CASSLGPPRWEQFF. The CDR3 DNA follows: TGTGCCAGCAGCTTAGGGCCCCCTCGTTGGGAGCAGTTCTTC.

V is TRBV5-1 and J is TRBJ1-1; 7 bases map to TRBD1. V lost 9 bases to trimming and J lost 4 bases; unmatched junction nucleotides: 18. Germline values: CDR1 SGHRS, CDR2 YFSETQ. The CDR3 loop spans 16 amino acids. The CDR3 DNA follows: TGCGCCATTGACGACCGGGACAGTGGTGCGGGCACTGAAGCTTTCTTT. This sequence encodes CAIDDRDSGAGTEAFF.

The J gene is TRBJ1-2, the V gene TRBV27, with 8 bases identical to TRBD1. Germline CDR1 MNHEY, CDR2 SMNVEV (reference sequence). Trimming at V came to 5 bases and at J to 8 bases, leaving 13 bases not matched to a gene. The CDR3 consists of 15 residues. The CDR3 DNA is TGTGCCAGCAGTACTTTATCGGACAGGGCTGAGGGCTACACCTTC. Its protein product is CASSTLSDRAEGYTF.

J is TRBJ2-1 and V is TRBV6-1; 8 positions match TRBD2. The germline CDR1 and CDR2 sequences are MNHNS and SASEGT. With V trimmed by 8 bases and J by 2 bases, 8 bases remained unmatched. The CDR3 has 15 residues. CDR3 sequence: CASAPPGLAYNEQFF. The CDR3 DNA follows: TGTGCCAGCGCACCGCCGGGACTAGCCTACAATGAGCAGTTCTTC.

The chain links TRBV28 to TRBJ1-6; D gene uncertain. The CDR3 is made up of 14 amino acids. Germline values: CDR1 MDHEN, CDR2 SYDVKM. Trimming stripped 2 bases from V and 6 bases from J, with 8 bases between. The CDR3 sequence is CASSLGLLNSPLHF. DNA for the CDR3: TGTGCCAGCAGTTTAGGCCTGCTTAATTCACCCCTCCACTTT.

The genes are TRBV6-5 and TRBJ1-2, with D tentatively TRBD1 (5 bases). CDR1 MNHEY and CDR2 SVGAGI come from the germline V gene. The CDR3 has 12 amino acids. V lost 9 bases, J lost 6 bases, and 14 bases lay in between. CDR3 sequence: CASRGGFDGYTF. The CDR3, as DNA: TGTGCCAGTCGGGGGGGGTTCGATGGCTACACCTTC.

This clone was seen only once. The J gene is TRBJ1-6, the V gene TRBV18; 8 nucleotides align to TRBD1. The CDR3 is 14 residues long. Germline-derived CDR1 and CDR2 are KGHSH and LQKENI. V shed 3 bases and J 8 bases; nucleotides not matched to a gene: 3. CDR3 region: CASSPGTGYSPLHF. The CDR3 DNA is TGTGCCAGCTCACCCGGGACAGGTTATTCACCCCTCCACTTT. Full variable domain (rest looked up from reference TRBV18 and TRBJ1-6): NAGVMQNPRHLVRRRGQEARLRCSPMKGHSHVYWYRQLPEEGLKFMVYLQKENIIDESGMPKERFSAEFPKEGPSILRIQQVVRGDSAAYFCASSPGTGYSPLHFGNGTRLTVT.

The chain has TRBV29-1 and TRBJ1-5; 8 bases are a match to TRBD1. V shed 6 bases and J 0 bases; nucleotides not matched to a gene: 7. Germline lookup yields CDR1 SQVTM and CDR2 ANQGSEA. This CDR3 has 15 residues. This CDR3 reads CSVTTGGISNQPQHF. The CDR3 DNA reads TGCAGCGTCACAACAGGGGGTATTAGCAATCAGCCCCAGCATTTT.

The gene calls are TRBV3-1 (or the pseudogene TRBV3-2) and TRBJ2-2, with D perhaps TRBD1 (5 bases). CDR3 length equals 15 residues. Deletions cut 4 bases from V and 1 base from J, with 10 bases between. Germline-derived CDR1 and CDR2 are LGHDT and YNNKEL (reference sequence). CDR3 nucleotides: TGTGCCAGCAGCCTTAGACAGAGGAACACCGGGGAGCTGTTTTTT. Translation: CASSLRQRNTGELFF.

The chain is built from TRBV4-2 and TRBJ2-3; perhaps TRBD2 as D (7 bases). The CDR3 consists of 16 residues. Trimming shortened V by 0 bases and J by 6 bases, and 16 bases separated the two germline ends. Germline V gene lookup returns CDR1 LGHNA and CDR2 YNFKEQ. The DNA for the CDR3 is TGTGCCAGCAGCCAAGAACCCGGGGGGCACAGGGATACGCAGTATTTT. Translation: CASSQEPGGHRDTQYF.

The chain is built from TRBV5-1 and TRBJ1-6; 7 positions agree with TRBD1. The germline V gene has CDR1 SGHRS and CDR2 YFSETQ. Unmatched junction bases numbered 10, after V lost 4 bases and J lost 9 bases. CDR3 length: 15 residues. DNA for the CDR3: TGCGCCAGCAGCGCAGACAGGGCGCGGGCTTCACCCCTCCACTTT. This encodes CASSADRARASPLHF.

The chain employs TRBV19 and TRBJ1-1; D possibly corresponds to TRBD1 (5 bases). V lost 10 bases to trimming and J lost 0 bases, with 12 bases between them. CDR3 length: 13 amino acids. Germline assignment: CDR1 LNHDA and CDR2 SQIVND (reference sequence). CDR3 coding DNA: TGTGCCACCAAGACAGAGATGAACACTGAAGCTTTCTTT. Translating it yields CATKTEMNTEAFF.

V is TRBV5-1 and J is TRBJ1-4; TRBD1 matches at 8 bases. The CDR3 runs 14 residues. V trimming: 3 bases; J trimming: 8 bases; junction bases outside the gene matches: 6. Germline V gene data show CDR1 as SGHRS and CDR2 as YFSETQ. This CDR3 is CASSSTGDWEKLFF. CDR3 nucleotide sequence: TGCGCCAGCAGCTCGACAGGGGATTGGGAAAAACTGTTTTTT.